This T cell receptor beta chain was retrieved from a study of radiation and T cells in renal cell carcinoma. Described time point: blood 2 weeks post-SBRT. The treatment was: 15 Gy SBRT to primary tumor, nephrectomy 4 weeks later. Radiation-treated patients gave blood at baseline, week 2 and week 4. The tumor was a clear cell renal cell carcinoma. Produced via immunoSEQ multiplex PCR; TCRdb's table is partial and in-frame only. The repertoire holds roughly 150,000 clones, with approximately 88% as singletons. The clonotype originates from a woman in her 50s with renal cell carcinoma. The sequencing used blood, collected from a patient whose treatment included radiotherapy and nephrectomy.

CDR3: CASSAGHSRNTGELFF. CDR3 coding DNA: TGTGCCAGCAGCGCAGGCCACTCGAGGAACACCGGGGAGCTGTTTTTT. This chain links TRBV9 with TRBJ2-2; D unclear. The CDR3 length is 16 residues. Germline-derived CDR1 and CDR2 are SGDLS and YYNGEE. V gave up 3 bases and J gave up 1 base, with 13 bases separating them. Variable domain in full (rest from reference TRBV9 and TRBJ2-2): DSGVTQTPKHLITATGQRVTLRCSPRSGDLSVYWYQQSLDQGLQFLIQYYNGEERAKGNILERFSAQQFPDLHSELNLSSLELGDSALYFCASSAGHSRNTGELFFGEGSRLTVL.